This T cell receptor (beta chain) emerged from a study of CD8+ T cells in alopecia areata. RNA extraction and reverse transcription yielded cDNA as sequencing template. Repertoires were generated with immunoSEQ multiplex PCR, while TCRdb's copy carries only in-frame clones and drops some. The data contain 120,000 to 150,000 clones, around 83% of them singletons. Described treatment: oral pan-JAK inhibitor, 5-10 mg twice daily. It was from PBMCs that CD4+ and CD8+ T cells were sorted. This clone was counted a few times. Its antigen is not known. Study-wide findings and caveats: Throughout tofacitinib, many expanded lesional clones continued to persist in scalp and blood. Lesional tissue from the scalp (especially in alopecia totalis/universalis) showed higher clonality than normal scalp.

The ends lost 0 bases at V and 7 bases at J; junction bases unmatched: 6. The germline CDR1 and CDR2 sequences are SGHTS and YDEGEE. CDR3 length: 15 amino acids. The sequencing here drew on CD8+ T cells sorted from blood, taken at week 4, from a patient treated with tofacitinib. The source of this sequence is a human donor with alopecia areata. The chain employs TRBV5-8 and TRBJ2-1; 8 bases map to TRBD2. The CDR3 DNA sequence: TGTGCCAGCAGCTTGGTCCCAGGGACTAGGAATGAGCAGTTCTTC. Translating it yields CASSLVPGTRNEQFF.